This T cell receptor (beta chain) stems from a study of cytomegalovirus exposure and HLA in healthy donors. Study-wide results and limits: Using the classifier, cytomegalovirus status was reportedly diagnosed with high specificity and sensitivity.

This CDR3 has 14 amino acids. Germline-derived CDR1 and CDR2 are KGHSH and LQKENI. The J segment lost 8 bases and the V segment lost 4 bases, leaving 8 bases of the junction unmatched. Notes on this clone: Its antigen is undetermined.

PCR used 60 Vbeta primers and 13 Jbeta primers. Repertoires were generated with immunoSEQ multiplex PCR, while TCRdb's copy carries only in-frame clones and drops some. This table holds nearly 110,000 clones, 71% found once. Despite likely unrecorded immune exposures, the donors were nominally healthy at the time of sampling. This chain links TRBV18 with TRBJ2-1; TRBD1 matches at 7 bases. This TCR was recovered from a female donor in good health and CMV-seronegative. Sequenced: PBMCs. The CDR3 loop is CASSLRQGPHEQFF. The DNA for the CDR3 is TGTGCCAGCTCACTACGACAGGGTCCCCATGAGCAGTTCTTC.